This TCR beta chain was obtained from a study of cytomegalovirus exposure and HLA in healthy donors. Libraries were prepared by immunoSEQ multiplex PCR; TCRdb keeps only in-frame clonotypes and omits some of them. The sample holds roughly 330,000 clones, 75% to 90% seen once. This clone was seen once. This CDR3 spans 14 amino acids. Germline CDR1 and CDR2: SGHTA and FQGNSA. V lost 2 bases to trimming and J lost 7 bases, with 15 bases between them. The chain joins TRBV7-2 to TRBJ2-7; possibly TRBD1 for D (6 bases). The sequence was obtained from a woman aged 30 to 39 in good health and CMV-seropositive. The sample comprised PBMCs. The CDR3 here is CASSLSQGSREQYF. The CDR3 coding sequence is TGTGCCAGCAGCTTAAGTCAGGGGTCGCGGGAGCAGTACTTC.